The entry below describes one T cell receptor (beta chain). The target antigen is unknown. The data derive from a study of cytomegalovirus exposure and HLA in healthy donors. General study findings and limits: Relative to equally common others, HLA-associated TCR beta chains showed greater clonal expansion in a later analysis. Among the CMV-associated chains, three were confirmed in vitro as specific for CMV antigens.

The CDR3 is 16 residues long. The J segment lost 7 bases and the V segment lost 3 bases, leaving 6 bases of the junction unmatched. Germline-derived CDR1 and CDR2 are SGHRS and YFSETQ. The PCR contained 60 Vbeta and 13 Jbeta primers. Some clones are missing from TCRdb's copy, which holds only in-frame ones; the method was immunoSEQ multiplex PCR. Here the sample spans roughly 130,000 clones, 74% being singletons. Healthy bone marrow donors formed the donor group. The sequencing input was PBMCs. The sequence came from a woman aged 45 to 65 in good health and CMV-seropositive. The J gene is TRBJ1-6, the V gene TRBV5-1, with 11 bases that match TRBD1. CDR3 sequence reads: CASSYRDRGGNSPLHF. In nucleotides, the CDR3 is TGCGCCAGCAGCTACCGGGACAGGGGGGGGAATTCACCCCTCCACTTT.